The 14 T cell receptor beta chains given below trace back to one sample, sequenced in a study of cytomegalovirus exposure and HLA in healthy donors. Primers for the PCR totalled 60 Vbeta and 13 Jbeta. The table came from immunoSEQ multiplex PCR; TCRdb's copy has only in-frame clones and leaves some out. The data show 100,000 to 130,000 clones, with roughly 82% seen just once and less than 3.5% held by the top ten. The specimen sequenced was PBMCs. The source of these receptors is a man aged 25 to 45 in good health and CMV-seropositive.

The rearrangement links TRBV7-6 to TRBJ2-3, with D uncertain. CDR1 is SGHVS and CDR2 is FNYEAQ in the germline V gene. The V and J ends lost 5 bases and 0 bases respectively, with 15 bases between them. The CDR3 spans 16 residues. CDR3 nucleotides: TGTGCCAGCAGCCACCCCCGAGGTCCGAGCACAGATACGCAGTATTTT. The encoded protein is CASSHPRGPSTDTQYF.

The gene calls are TRBV7-9 and TRBJ1-2; unclear D gene. This CDR3 has 13 residues. Per the germline V gene, CDR1 is SEHNR and CDR2 is FQNEAQ (reference sequence). V was cut by 5 bases and J by 8 bases, with 15 bases left in between. CDR3 nucleotides: TGTGCCAGCAGCAGCCCCAATACGAACGGCTACACCTTC. Translated: CASSSPNTNGYTF.

Written as DNA, the CDR3 is TGTGCCAGCAGGAGAGGGAACACCGGGGAGCTGTTTTTT. Translated: CASRRGNTGELFF. The chain employs TRBV7-7 and TRBJ2-2; D remains unclear. The CDR3 is made up of 13 amino acids. V gave up 6 bases and J gave up 1 base, with 6 bases separating them. Germline V gene lookup returns CDR1 SSHAT and CDR2 FNYEAQ (reference sequence).

Note on this clone: At the DNA level, this CDR3 is encoded by other sequences in the same sample as well. V is TRBV20-1 and J is TRBJ2-1, with TRBD2 matching 7 bases. The CDR3 spans 11 residues. V lost 6 bases to trimming and J lost 5 bases; unmatched junction nucleotides: 1. The V gene's germline CDR1 is DFQATT and CDR2 SNEGSKA (reference sequence). CDR3 nucleotide sequence: TGCAGTGCACGGGGGGACAATGAGCAGTTCTTC. This encodes CSARGDNEQFF.

This chain links TRBV7-6 with TRBJ2-5; 14 bases are a match to TRBD2. Unmatched junction bases numbered 6, after V lost 5 bases and J lost 4 bases. CDR3 length equals 16 residues. Germline V lookup: CDR1 SGHVS, CDR2 FNYEAQ. CDR3 sequence reads: CASSLTSGGALETQYF. The CDR3 DNA sequence: TGTGCCAGCAGCCTGACTAGCGGGGGGGCTCTAGAGACCCAGTACTTC.

V gene TRBV5-1 combines with J gene TRBJ1-1, with D unresolved. Trimming removed 4 bases at V and 3 bases at J, with 16 bases between. The CDR3 spans 15 residues. Germline V gives CDR1 SGHRS, CDR2 YFSETQ. In DNA form, the CDR3 reads TGCGCCAGCAGCCAGATGGGTACAGTTGACACTGAAGCTTTCTTT. This sequence encodes CASSQMGTVDTEAFF.

The chain has TRBV19 and TRBJ1-2; TRBD1 might be the D (5 bases). CDR3 length equals 13 residues. Trimming pared 3 bases from V and 0 bases from J, leaving 5 bases between. Per germline, CDR1 LNHDA and CDR2 SQIVND (reference sequence). This chain's CDR3 is CASSMTANYGYTF. DNA of the CDR3: TGTGCCAGTAGTATGACAGCTAACTATGGCTACACCTTC.

The gene calls are TRBV4-1 and TRBJ1-1; TRBD1 aligns across 7 bases. Germline V gives CDR1 MGHRA, CDR2 YSYEKL. V shed 7 bases, J shed 0 bases, and the junction held 8 bases outside the gene matches. The CDR3 runs to 15 residues. The chain's CDR3 is CASNNPTGLNTEAFF. The CDR3 region has the DNA TGCGCCAGCAACAACCCGACAGGGTTGAACACTGAAGCTTTCTTT.

The chain is built from TRBV19 and TRBJ1-1; D not resolved. This CDR3 spans 13 amino acids. In germline, CDR1 is LNHDA, CDR2 SQIVND (reference sequence). V shed 8 bases and J shed 0 bases, with 10 bases lying between them. Here the CDR3 reads CASENGMNTEAFF. The CDR3 DNA reads as TGTGCCAGTGAGAACGGGATGAACACTGAAGCTTTCTTT. Complete variable domain (other parts from reference TRBV19 and TRBJ1-1): DGGITQSPKYLFRKEGQNVTLSCEQNLNHDAMYWYRQDPGQGLRLIYYSQIVNDFQKGDIAEGYSVSREKKESFPLTVTSAQKNPTAFYLCASENGMNTEAFFGQGTRLTVV.

The gene calls are TRBV6-1 and TRBJ2-7, with TRBD1 identical over 11 bases. J lost 5 bases, V lost 10 bases, and 13 bases had no gene match. The CDR3 loop spans 15 amino acids. Germline-derived CDR1 and CDR2 are MNHNS and SASEGT. The CDR3 is CATTGTGGSWDEQYF. The CDR3 region has the DNA TGTGCCACCACCGGGACAGGGGGGTCCTGGGACGAGCAGTACTTC.

The rearrangement joins TRBV5-1 to TRBJ2-1; 8 positions match TRBD1. Germline CDR1 is SGHRS and CDR2 is YFSETQ. Trimming cost V 4 bases and J 8 bases; bases outside gene matches: 14. This CDR3 has 16 residues. CDR3 in amino acids: CASSGGQGGVGYEQFF. The CDR3 DNA follows: TGCGCCAGCAGCGGCGGACAGGGAGGTGTAGGTTATGAGCAGTTCTTC.

CDR3 bases: TGTGCCAGCACGGCCAACCCGGGAGATAGCTATGGCTACACCTTC. It specifies CASTANPGDSYGYTF. The chain recombines TRBV9 with TRBJ1-2, with D uncertain. V lost 6 bases, J lost 4 bases, and 19 bases lay in between. Germline lookup yields CDR1 SGDLS and CDR2 YYNGEE. The length of the CDR3 is 15 residues.

The rearrangement uses TRBV7-9 and TRBJ1-2; no definite D call. This CDR3 region has 14 residues. Germline V lookup: CDR1 SEHNR, CDR2 FQNEAQ (reference sequence). Trimming left V 3 bases short and J 7 bases short, with 15 bases between. Here the CDR3 reads CASSLDPLAVGYTF. CDR3 sequence (DNA): TGTGCCAGCAGCTTGGATCCTTTGGCGGTTGGCTACACCTTC.

The chain uses TRBV25-1 and TRBJ1-2, with D possibly matching TRBD1 (5 bases). The germline gives CDR1 MGHDK, CDR2 SYGVNS. Trimming took off 4 bases at V and 8 bases at J, with 14 bases between the two ends. The length of the CDR3 is 13 residues. In DNA, the CDR3 is TGTGCCAGCAGTGGGGGCCCAATCGGGGGCTACACCTTC. This sequence encodes CASSGGPIGGYTF.